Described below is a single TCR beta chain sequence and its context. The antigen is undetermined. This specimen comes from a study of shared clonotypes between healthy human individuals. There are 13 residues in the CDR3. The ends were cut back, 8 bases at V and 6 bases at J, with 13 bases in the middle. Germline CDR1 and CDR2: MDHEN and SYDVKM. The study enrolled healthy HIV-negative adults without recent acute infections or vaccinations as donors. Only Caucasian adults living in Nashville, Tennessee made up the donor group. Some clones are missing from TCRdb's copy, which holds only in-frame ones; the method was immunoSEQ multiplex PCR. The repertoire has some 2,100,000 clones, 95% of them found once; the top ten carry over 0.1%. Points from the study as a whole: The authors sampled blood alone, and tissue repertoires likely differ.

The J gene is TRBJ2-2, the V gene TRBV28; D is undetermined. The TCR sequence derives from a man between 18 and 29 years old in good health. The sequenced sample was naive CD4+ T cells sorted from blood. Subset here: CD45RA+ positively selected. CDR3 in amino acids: CASRYSGAGELFF. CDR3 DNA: TGTGCCAGCCGTTATTCAGGAGCCGGGGAGCTGTTTTTT.